Below, 3 T cell receptor beta chains from the same sample are listed, as sequenced in a study of blood T cells in healthy people across ages. It was with a sample-barcoded 5' primer and a J-beta primer mix that a second PCR of roughly 7 to 12 cycles was run. TCRdb itself ran the 5' RACE reads through MiXCR, one entry per CDR3 protein. Of fewer than 1,200,000 distinct CDR3 sequences in the sample, under 30% were seen once. This sample was shared with a second study, whose subject was T cells of mothers and their children.

The source material was blood. The receptors were gathered from a girl aged 2 to 9 in good health.

This clonotype came up a few times. The chain has TRBV27 and TRBJ2-1; TRBD2 aligns across 8 bases. The CDR3 totals 13 residues. Germline V gene lookup returns CDR1 MNHEY and CDR2 SMNVEV (reference sequence). V dropped 8 bases and J dropped 4; count of bases not matched to a gene: 4. The CDR3 sequence: CASATSAYNEQFF. The CDR3 bases are TGTGCCAGCGCGACTAGCGCATACAATGAGCAGTTCTTC.

In this sample, this clonotype turned up a few times. The CDR3 loop is CASSLEEVMPQHF. As DNA, the CDR3 is TGTGCCAGCAGCTTGGAGGAGGTCATGCCCCAGCATTTT. The rearrangement joins TRBV5-5 to TRBJ1-5; D is unclear. This CDR3 has 13 amino acids. V lost 0 bases, J lost 9 bases, and 10 bases lay in between. In germline, CDR1 is SGHKS, CDR2 YYEKEE (reference sequence). Using reference TRBV5-5 and TRBJ1-5 for the parts outside the CDR3, the full variable domain is DAGVTQSPTHLIKTRGQQVTLRCSPISGHKSVSWYQQVLGQGPQFIFQYYEKEERGRGNFPDRFSARQFPNYSSELNVNALLLGDSALYLCASSLEEVMPQHFGDGTRLSIL.

This rearrangement joins TRBV7-6 to TRBJ1-1; 7 bases are a match to TRBD1. Germline CDR1 SGHVS, CDR2 FNYEAQ. The CDR3 totals 14 residues. V gave up 3 bases and J gave up 4 bases; unmatched junction bases: 5. For the CDR3, the DNA is TGTGCCAGCAGCTTTGGGGCAGGGGGCACTGAAGCTTTCTTT. Protein product: CASSFGAGGTEAFF.